This TCR beta chain was obtained from a study of T cell changes during pregnancy in multiple sclerosis. The CDR3 covers 16 residues. Germline trimming cut 5 bases from V and 1 base from J; bases unmatched to any gene: 9. Germline CDR1 SEHNR, CDR2 FQNEAQ (reference sequence). TCRdb's table, derived via immunoSEQ multiplex PCR, lists solely in-frame clones and lacks some. There are 70,000 to 95,000 clones in the sample; about 93% occur only once, and around 2.6% lies in the top ten. The sequences come from peripheral blood, collected after pregnancy. The J gene is TRBJ2-5, the V gene TRBV7-9, with 8 bases lining up with TRBD2. The source is a female donor in good health, enrolled as a control in a pregnancy study. The CDR3 sequence is CASSQSGSPVQETQYF. CDR3 DNA sequence: TGTGCCAGCAGCCAAAGCGGGAGCCCCGTCCAAGAGACCCAGTACTTC.